This T cell receptor beta chain comes out of a study of T cell responses to AZD1222 COVID-19 vaccine. Some clones are missing from TCRdb's copy, which holds only in-frame ones; the method was immunoSEQ multiplex PCR. The data contain about 150,000 clones, about 88% of them seen just once; the ten biggest clones take up roughly 6.9%. As for this clone: The antigen is undetermined.

The V segment lost 1 base and the J segment 5 bases; nucleotides outside the gene matches: 8. From germline, CDR1 is SGHRS and CDR2 YFSETQ. The CDR3 totals 15 residues. Overall study findings and caveats: Baseline testing showed seropositivity in only six or seven AZD1222 recipients. Two doses of AZD1222 preceded a rise in Spike-specific TCR breadth and depth.

The V and J genes are TRBV5-1 and TRBJ1-2, with 7 bases fitting TRBD1. Sequencing was performed on peripheral blood, taken after recovery from COVID-19. The origin of this receptor is an adult who had recovered from COVID-19. CDR3 nucleotides: TGCGCCAGCAGCTTGACCTGGGACAGAGATTATGGCTACACCTTC. Its translation: CASSLTWDRDYGYTF.